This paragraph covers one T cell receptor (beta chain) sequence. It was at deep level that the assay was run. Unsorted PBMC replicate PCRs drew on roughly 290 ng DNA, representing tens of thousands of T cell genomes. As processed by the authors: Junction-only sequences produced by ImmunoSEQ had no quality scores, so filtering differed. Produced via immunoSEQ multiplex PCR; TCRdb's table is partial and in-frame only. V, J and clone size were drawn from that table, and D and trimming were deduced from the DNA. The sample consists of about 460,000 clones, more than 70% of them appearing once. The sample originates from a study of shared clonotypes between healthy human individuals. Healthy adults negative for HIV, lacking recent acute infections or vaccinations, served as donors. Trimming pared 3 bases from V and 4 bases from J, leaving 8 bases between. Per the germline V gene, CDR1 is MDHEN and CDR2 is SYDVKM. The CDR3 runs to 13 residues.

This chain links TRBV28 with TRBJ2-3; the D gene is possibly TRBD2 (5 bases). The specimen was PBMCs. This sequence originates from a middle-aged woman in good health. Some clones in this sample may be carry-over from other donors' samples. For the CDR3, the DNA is TGTGCCAGCAGTTTGAGGGTGCCAGATACGCAGTATTTT. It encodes CASSLRVPDTQYF.